A selection of T cell receptor beta chains follows, all from one sample in a study of blood T cell repertoires in COVID-19. TCRdb keeps only in-frame clones here, not all; method: immunoSEQ multiplex PCR. The sample consists of a few hundred thousand clones, about 82% of them appearing once. The sequenced sample consisted of peripheral blood. The receptors shown here come from a man aged 45-65 years with active or convalescent COVID-19. CDR3s leave out the opening cysteine and the closing phenylalanine or tryptophan. Each record gives: V gene, CDR3 protein.

V gene: TRBV19; CDR3 protein: ASRRVGNTEAF
V gene: TRBV28; CDR3 protein: ASSLSNRDGYT
V gene: TRBV29-1; CDR3 protein: SVLSGSGYT
V gene: TRBV7-9; CDR3 protein: ASSPDRGLSYNEQF
V gene: TRBV7-8; CDR3 protein: ASSFRKMNTEAF
V gene: TRBV7-9; CDR3 protein: ASSPTGRQNEQF
V gene: TRBV24-1; CDR3 protein: ATSDFATGQETQY
V gene: TRBV9; CDR3 protein: ASSVGQGPSYEQF
V gene: TRBV7-8; CDR3 protein: ASSSHPYGGTEAF
V gene: TRBV28; CDR3 protein: ASSLVSDTEAF
V gene: TRBV4-1; CDR3 protein: ASSQPKGQTGSYGYT
V gene: TRBV4-2; CDR3 protein: ASSQNEDSYYGYT
V gene: TRBV29-1; CDR3 protein: SVGLKGQGIDEQY
V gene: TRBV19; CDR3 protein: ASSMFGLAETYVQF
V gene: TRBV19; CDR3 protein: ASSPKPTVYYGYT
V gene: TRBV5-6; CDR3 protein: ASSLGVDGYT
V gene: TRBV7-2; CDR3 protein: ASSLTGYGGTEAF
V gene: TRBV6-5; CDR3 protein: ASSTGQGVGETQY
V gene: TRBV30; CDR3 protein: AWSGALNTEAF
V gene: TRBV7-8; CDR3 protein: ASSSRLPSSYNEQF